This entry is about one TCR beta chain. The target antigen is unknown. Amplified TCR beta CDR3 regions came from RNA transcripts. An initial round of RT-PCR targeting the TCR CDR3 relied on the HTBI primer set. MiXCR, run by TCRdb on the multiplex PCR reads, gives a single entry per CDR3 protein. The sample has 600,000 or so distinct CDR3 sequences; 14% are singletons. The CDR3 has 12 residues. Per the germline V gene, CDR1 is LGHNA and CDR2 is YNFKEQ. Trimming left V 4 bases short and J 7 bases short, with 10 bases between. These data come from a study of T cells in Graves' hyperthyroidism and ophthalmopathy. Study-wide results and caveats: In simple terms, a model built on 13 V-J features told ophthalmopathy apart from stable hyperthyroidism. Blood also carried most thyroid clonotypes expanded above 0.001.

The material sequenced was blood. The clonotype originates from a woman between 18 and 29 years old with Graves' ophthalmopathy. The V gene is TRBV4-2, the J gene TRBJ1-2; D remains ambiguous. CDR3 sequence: CASSRPGGGYTF. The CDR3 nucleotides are TGTGCCAGCAGCCGACCGGGTGGTGGCTACACCTTC.